This T cell receptor (beta chain) is drawn from a study of blood T cell repertoires in COVID-19. Across the whole study: Samples came from the United States, Italy and Spain, spanning acute and convalescent COVID-19.

Germline CDR1 LNHDA, CDR2 SQIVND (reference sequence). The ends were cut back, 7 bases at V and 4 bases at J, with 10 bases in the middle. The CDR3 covers 13 residues. Study processing details: Amplification with reference gene primers provided the estimates of nucleated cell counts. The table came from immunoSEQ multiplex PCR; TCRdb's copy has only in-frame clones and leaves some out. V and J calls and clone size come straight from that table; D and trimming were deduced from the DNA. Altogether a few hundred thousand clones are present, 90% being singletons, with the ten largest covering under 0.7%.

The receptor's source is a man aged 18-30 years who had recovered from COVID-19. This chain uses TRBV19 with TRBJ1-4; D call uncertain. Sequencing used PBMCs or T cells enriched from blood (not recorded which). CDR3 amino acids: CASTSGFNEKLFF. CDR3 DNA sequence: TGTGCCAGTACCTCAGGCTTTAATGAAAAACTGTTTTTT.